What follows are 17 T cell receptor beta chains derived from one specimen sequenced in a study of T cells after yellow fever vaccination. TCRdb re-called the 5' RACE reads with MiXCR, one entry per CDR3 protein. The profile shows a few hundred thousand distinct CDR3 sequences, around 4% of them singletons. This specimen consisted of PBMCs, obtained on the day of the yellow fever booster vaccination. These receptors were collected from a young man who received the YFV17D yellow fever vaccine.

This clonotype was observed a few times. The chain links TRBV5-5 to TRBJ2-1; 8 nucleotides align to TRBD2. The CDR3 extends over 15 amino acids. Trimming removed 3 bases from V and 2 bases from J; junction bases left unmatched: 4. CDR1 and CDR2 (germline): SGHKS, YYEKEE (reference sequence). CDR3 loop: CASSSGGGTYNEQFF. In DNA form, the CDR3 reads TGTGCCAGCAGCTCAGGCGGGGGGACCTACAATGAGCAGTTCTTC.

V is TRBV7-6 and J is TRBJ2-5; D call uncertain. V lost 2 bases and J 3 bases, leaving 13 bases between the germline ends. Germline V CDR1 and CDR2: SGHVS, FNYEAQ. This CDR3 spans 15 amino acids. For the CDR3, the DNA is TGTGCCAGCAGCTTATACCCAAACCAGAAAGAGACCCAGTACTTC. Translating gives CASSLYPNQKETQYF.

This clonotype was counted only a few times. The CDR3 DNA follows: TGTGCCAGCAGCGAACAGACCACATACAATGAGCAGTTCTTC. It specifies CASSEQTTYNEQFF. The rearrangement links TRBV7-2 to TRBJ2-1; D not resolved. Per the germline V gene, CDR1 is SGHTA and CDR2 is FQGNSA. CDR3 size: 14 residues. Trimming removed 5 bases at V and 4 bases at J, with 12 bases between.

This clonotype was observed at least ten times. The chain employs TRBV20-1 and TRBJ1-1; D is undetermined. With 3 bases removed from V and 4 bases from J, the gap between germline ends came to 6 bases. This CDR3 comprises 11 residues. The V gene's germline CDR1 is DFQATT and CDR2 SNEGSKA (reference sequence). Here the CDR3 DNA reads TGCAGTGCTAGCGGTCCCACTGAAGCTTTCTTT. It codes for CSASGPTEAFF.

The chain uses TRBV4-1 and TRBJ2-3; 10 positions match TRBD2. The V gene end was trimmed by 3 bases and the J gene end by 0 bases; junction bases not matched to a gene: 3. CDR1 is MGHRA and CDR2 is YSYEKL in the germline V gene. The CDR3 has 16 amino acids. Here the CDR3 reads CASSHLLAGSTDTQYF. CDR3 in DNA: TGCGCCAGCAGCCACCTACTAGCGGGAAGCACAGATACGCAGTATTTT.

The chain joins TRBV6-5 to TRBJ1-4; 7 bases fit TRBD1. Germline assignment: CDR1 MNHEY and CDR2 SVGAGI. V shed 8 bases and J 3 bases; nucleotides not matched to a gene: 6. The CDR3 has 14 residues. The CDR3: CASRGTEANEKLFF. CDR3 nucleotides: TGTGCCAGCCGCGGGACAGAAGCTAATGAAAAACTGTTTTTT.

V gene TRBV20-1 combines with J gene TRBJ2-7; no firm D call. Germline-derived CDR1 and CDR2 are DFQATT and SNEGSKA (reference sequence). V lost 0 bases and J 4 bases, leaving 16 bases between the germline ends. The CDR3 covers 15 residues. The CDR3 DNA follows: TGCAGTGCTAGAGATATCACAACCCTCGGGTACGAGCAGTACGTC. The encoded protein is CSARDITTLGYEQYV.

This clonotype has only a few counts. The J gene is TRBJ1-6, the V gene TRBV6-5; weak D call: TRBD1 (5 bases). V was cut by 2 bases and J by 6 bases, with 14 bases left in between. From germline, CDR1 is MNHEY and CDR2 SVGAGI. This CDR3 has 16 residues. The CDR3: CASSYGTQLGNSPLHF. The CDR3, as DNA: TGTGCCAGCAGTTACGGGACGCAACTCGGTAATTCACCCCTCCACTTT.

This clonotype was observed many times. The rearrangement links TRBV7-3 to TRBJ2-3; possibly TRBD2 for D (6 bases). The V gene's germline CDR1 is SGHTA and CDR2 FQGTGA. CDR3 length equals 14 residues. Trimming shortened V by 3 bases and J by 3 bases, and 10 bases separated the two germline ends. The CDR3 nucleotides are TGTGCCAGCAGCTTGGAGGGGAAAACAGATACGCAGTATTTT. As protein: CASSLEGKTDTQYF.

This clonotype was picked up many times. Here the CDR3 DNA reads TGCAGCGTTGCACCATGGGGCAGCTCCTACGAGCAGTACTTC. This sequence encodes CSVAPWGSSYEQYF. This chain connects TRBV29-1 to TRBJ2-7, with D perhaps TRBD1 (5 bases). The CDR3 sequence is 14 residues long. The germline CDR1 and CDR2 sequences are SQVTM and ANQGSEA. V was shortened by 4 bases and J by 0 bases, with 13 bases between the two germline ends.

In its sample, this clonotype was seen many times. The genes are TRBV2 and TRBJ2-3, with D hard to call. The germline CDR1 and CDR2 sequences are SNHLY and FYNNEI. This CDR3 has 14 amino acids. V was trimmed by 11 bases and J by 0 bases, leaving 15 bases between them. The chain's CDR3 is CASRARASTDTQYF. The CDR3 DNA reads as TGTGCCTCGCGAGCGCGAGCTAGCACAGATACGCAGTATTTT.

This clonotype has only a few counts. J is TRBJ2-2 and V is TRBV6-5; TRBD2 is a possible D gene (6 bases). Per germline, CDR1 MNHEY and CDR2 SVGAGI. This CDR3 has 15 residues. The V and J ends lost 4 bases and 8 bases respectively, with 17 bases between them. The CDR3 DNA follows: TGTGCCAGCAGTTCTAATGGCGGGGAAGGAGGGGAGCTGTTTTTT. It is translated as CASSSNGGEGGELFF.

This clonotype has only a few counts. This chain connects TRBV6-5 to TRBJ1-2, with D perhaps TRBD1 (5 bases). This CDR3 is built from 14 residues. V lost 5 bases, J lost 2 bases, and 12 bases lay in between. In germline, CDR1 is MNHEY, CDR2 SVGAGI. CDR3 nucleotides: TGTGCCAGCAGTCCGGACACGGGGAACTATGGCTACACCTTC. Its translation: CASSPDTGNYGYTF.

The genes are TRBV6-2 or TRBV6-3 and TRBJ2-2; 11 bases line up with TRBD2. CDR1 MNHEY and CDR2 SVGEGT come from the germline V gene. V shed 5 bases, J shed 4 bases, and the junction held 6 bases outside the gene matches. The CDR3 covers 16 residues. The CDR3 bases are TGTGCCAGCAGTATACTAGCGGGGGCCATCACCGGGGAGCTGTTTTTT. This codes for CASSILAGAITGELFF.

This clonotype has ten or more counts. V gene TRBV4-2 combines with J gene TRBJ1-4, with 9 bases lining up with TRBD1. The ends lost 0 bases at V and 0 bases at J; junction bases unmatched: 8. CDR1 is LGHNA, CDR2 YNFKEQ, per germline. The CDR3 has 19 amino acids. The CDR3 is CASSQEGRTGDTTNEKLFF. The DNA for the CDR3 is TGTGCCAGCAGCCAAGAAGGGCGGACAGGGGACACAACTAATGAAAAACTGTTTTTT.

This clonotype was seen a few times. J is TRBJ2-3 and V is TRBV5-1, with D possibly matching TRBD2 (5 bases). This CDR3 contains 16 residues. Between the trimmed V and J ends, which lost 7 bases and 5 bases, there was a span of 23 bases. Germline loops: CDR1 SGHRS, CDR2 YFSETQ. Here the CDR3 reads CASRLHPDFPRDTQYF. The CDR3 region has the DNA TGCGCCAGCCGACTTCACCCGGACTTCCCGCGAGATACGCAGTATTTT.

The table lists this clonotype with many counts. This chain links TRBV12-3 or TRBV12-4 with TRBJ1-5; the match to TRBD1 covers 10 bases. The length of the CDR3 is 15 residues. V shed 5 bases, J shed 9 bases, and the junction held 10 bases outside the gene matches. The CDR3 loop is CASSEGQGSRGPQHF. In DNA, the CDR3 is TGTGCCAGCAGTGAGGGACAGGGGTCCCGGGGGCCCCAGCATTTT.